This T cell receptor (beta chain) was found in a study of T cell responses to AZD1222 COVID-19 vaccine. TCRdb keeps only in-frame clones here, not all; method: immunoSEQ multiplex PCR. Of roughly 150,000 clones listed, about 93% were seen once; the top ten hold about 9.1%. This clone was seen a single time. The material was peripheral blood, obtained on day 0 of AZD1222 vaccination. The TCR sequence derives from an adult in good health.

CDR3 protein: CSASATGNSPLHF. The DNA for the CDR3 is TGCAGTGCTAGTGCGACAGGGAATTCACCCCTCCACTTT. The V gene is TRBV20-1, the J gene TRBJ1-6; 7 bases match TRBD1. Trimming removed 3 bases from V and 7 bases from J; junction bases left unmatched: 3. Germline values: CDR1 DFQATT, CDR2 SNEGSKA (reference sequence). The CDR3 extends over 13 amino acids.